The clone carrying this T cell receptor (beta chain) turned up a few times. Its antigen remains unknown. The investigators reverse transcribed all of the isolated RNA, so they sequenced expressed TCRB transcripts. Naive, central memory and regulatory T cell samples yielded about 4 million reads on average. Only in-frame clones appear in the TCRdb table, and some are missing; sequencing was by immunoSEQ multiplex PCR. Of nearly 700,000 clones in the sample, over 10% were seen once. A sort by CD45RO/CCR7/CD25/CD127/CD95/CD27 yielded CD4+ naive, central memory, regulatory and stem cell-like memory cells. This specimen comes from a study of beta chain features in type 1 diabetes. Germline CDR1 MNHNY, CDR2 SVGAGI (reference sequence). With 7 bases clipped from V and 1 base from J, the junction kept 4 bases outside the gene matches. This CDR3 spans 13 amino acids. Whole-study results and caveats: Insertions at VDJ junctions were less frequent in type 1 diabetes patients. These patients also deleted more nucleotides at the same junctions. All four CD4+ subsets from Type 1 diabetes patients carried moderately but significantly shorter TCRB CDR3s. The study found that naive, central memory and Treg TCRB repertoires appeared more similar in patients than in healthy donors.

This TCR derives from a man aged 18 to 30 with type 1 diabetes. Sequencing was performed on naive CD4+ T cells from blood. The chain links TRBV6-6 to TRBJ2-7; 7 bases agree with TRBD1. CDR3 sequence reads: CASTTGASYEQYF. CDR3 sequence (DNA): TGTGCCAGCACCACAGGGGCGTCCTACGAGCAGTACTTC.